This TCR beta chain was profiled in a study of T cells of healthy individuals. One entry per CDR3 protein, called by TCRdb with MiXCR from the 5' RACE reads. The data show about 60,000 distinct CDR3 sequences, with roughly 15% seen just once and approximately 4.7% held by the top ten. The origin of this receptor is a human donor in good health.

The CDR3 bases are TGTGCCAGCAGTTTAGTCGGAGTAGACTACAATGAGCAGTTCTTC. It is translated as CASSLVGVDYNEQFF. The V call is TRBV28, the J call TRBJ2-1; D call uncertain. V gave up 2 bases and J gave up 3 bases, with 11 bases separating them. This CDR3 is built from 15 residues. Germline assignment: CDR1 MDHEN and CDR2 SYDVKM.